This TCR beta chain is drawn from a study of T cell clones after liver transplantation (dated by TCRdb to the late 2010s). Concerning the study at large: ITN030ST, the source of the samples, was a randomized trial that attempted immunosuppression withdrawal within 2 years of liver transplantation. Third party-reactive TCRbeta sequences from pre-transplant MLRs were also identified as an antigen-independent comparator for donor-reactive sequences. Donor-reactive T cell clones were identified by TCRbeta sequencing following a pre-transplant mixed lymphocyte reaction and were subsequently tracked in post-transplant blood. Until randomization at 12-24 months post-transplant, subjects were given standard immunosuppression, with no induction therapy. The studied cohort comprised 8 liver transplant recipients, 3 classified as tolerant and 5 as non-tolerant. Tolerance meant complete immunosuppression withdrawal for at least one year without liver enzymes rising beyond twice the upper limit of normal. Of the eight recipients, a few were HCV-positive, while the remaining recipients had been transplanted for non-autoimmune, non-viral indications. Blood samples were taken pre-transplant, pre-randomization before withdrawal, and post-randomization after full withdrawal or failed withdrawal.

A word on this clone: Its antigen remains undetermined. No much larger clone is present one base from it, and per-base qualities are unavailable.

The full study reports these points: In a couple of subjects, low numbers of available donor cells limited the measurable donor-reactive repertoire. A significant post-transplant decrease in circulating donor-reactive CD4 TCRbeta sequences was observed in most of the 8 subjects, irrespective of tolerance or HCV status. When repertoire turnover was taken into account, detection of donor-reactive sequences was significantly reduced in 7 of 8 subjects for CD4 and in 8 of 8 subjects for CD8. Because allograft tissue specimens were not available, migration of donor-reactive T cells into the graft, rather than deletion, may have occurred. A greater decline was seen for donor-reactive sequences than for third party-reactive sequences, suggesting partial antigen-specific deletion unrelated to withdrawal success. The conclusions were preliminary, being limited by small, heterogeneous patient numbers and by non-standardized post-transplant time points.

Thawed unstimulated PBMCs were stained for CD3, CD4 and CD8 and FACS-sorted into CD3+CD4+ and CD3+CD8+ populations. All 8 studied subjects were randomized to withdrawal of immunosuppression. The Qiagen DNeasy Blood and Tissue Kit was used for isolation of genomic DNA. High-throughput TCRbeta CDR3 sequencing of frozen genomic DNA was performed by immunoSEQ, including PCR amplification, mapping, bias correction and internal controls. The study's processing was this. Only productive rearrangements were retained, with each unique TCRbeta sequence defined by its CDR3 nucleotide sequence together with its V and J gene. For classification of a sequence as donor-reactive, at least 5-fold expansion in CFSE-low cells relative to unstimulated pre-transplant cells and a frequency of at least 0.01% were required. Minimum frequency thresholds were set for each subject based on the unstimulated sample with the lowest template count, ensuring at least 90% detection power. Jensen-Shannon divergence between the top 1000 TCRbeta sequences post- versus pre-transplant served as the measure of repertoire turnover. Changes in detection of donor-reactive sequences were assessed with two-sided Fisher's exact tests. TCRdb re-hosts the immuneACCESS table, in-frame sequences only. Its copies lack some clones; in the studies checked, an unresolved V gene accounts for under half of them, and the cause for the rest is not known. That table gives V, J and clone size, and the DNA gave D and trimming. The sample table lists 55,000 to 75,000 clones, over 90% of them with a count of one. Over 0.9% of the sample is held by the ten biggest clonotypes.

According to the germline V gene (reference sequence), CDR1 reads SGHNT and CDR2 reads YYREEE. The germline ends are 15 bases apart after V is trimmed by 4 bases and J by 4 bases. Including cysteine and phenylalanine, the CDR3 has 15 amino acids. The DNA shown is the 45-base CDR3, in frame from base 1. The chain couples TRBV5-4 to TRBJ2-1; the D segment could be TRBD1, given 6 matching bases. The receptor was derived from a human patient who received a liver transplant. Following a transplant, some T lymphocytes may have been derived from the graft donor. The specimen comprised CD4+ T cells from blood, sampled about 26 months after liver transplant. The bases are TGTGCCAGCAGCCTGTCAGGGGCTGATTACAATGAGCAGTTCTTC. Protein translation: CASSLSGADYNEQFF. Outside the CDR3, residues come from the reference TRBV5-4 and TRBJ2-1 proteins, so the full variable domain is: ETGVTQSPTHLIKTRGQQVTLRCSSQSGHNTVSWYQQALGQGPQFIFQYYREEENGRGNFPPRFSGLQFPNYSSELNVNALELDDSALYLCASSLSGADYNEQFFGPGTRLTVL.